Sequencing of this TCR beta chain was carried out in a study of T cell responses to AZD1222 COVID-19 vaccine. Study at large: Pooling covered second doses at about 4 or about 12 weeks. Study-level points and caveats: Scientists sampled the repertoires only once the peak T cell response had passed. Clonal diversity was possibly underestimated; the donors were predominantly white British and more often female.

This clone was observed a single time. The antigen remains undetermined. TCRdb's table, derived via immunoSEQ multiplex PCR, lists solely in-frame clones and lacks some. The table has roughly 180,000 clones, around 90% seen once. Trimming stripped 7 bases from V and 1 base from J, with 8 bases between. CDR1 SQVTM and CDR2 ANQGSEA come from the germline V gene. The CDR3 runs to 13 residues. Here the sequenced sample was peripheral blood, taken on day 0 of AZD1222 vaccination. J is TRBJ2-6 and V is TRBV29-1; TRBD1 might be the D (6 bases). The receptor was isolated from an adult in good health. Written as DNA, the CDR3 is TGCAGCGCAAGGGGGTCTGGGGCCAACGTCCTGACTTTC. This sequence encodes CSARGSGANVLTF.